This TCR beta chain is drawn from a study of blood T cells in healthy people across ages. The overall study: In model experiments, template switching was able to capture about one barcoded beta molecule for every two T cells that were present.

Next came a second PCR, run for about 6 to 12 cycles, which used a sample-barcoded 5' primer along with a J-beta primer mix. Each CDR3 protein gets one entry after TCRdb re-called the 5' RACE reads with MiXCR. The table records some 900,000 distinct CDR3 sequences, about 48% of them present only once. The authors extracted at least 6 micrograms of total RNA per sample. This CDR3 is 18 amino acids long. Overall study results and limits: Strong correlation existed between TCR beta diversity and naive T cell percentage. The recorded TCR beta diversity per million T cells decreased in a roughly linear manner with age.

About this clonotype: What it recognizes is unknown.

The rearrangement links TRBV21-1 to TRBJ2-7; the table gives TRBD1 as D, unverified against the DNA. TRBV21-1 is a listed pseudogene. The sequencing sample was made of blood. The origin of this receptor is a young man in good health. In DNA form, the CDR3 reads TGTGCCAGGAGTTTCAACCGGGACAGGGCTTGCCCTTCCTACGAGCAGTACTTC. This gives the protein CARSFNRDRACPSYEQYF.